This paragraph covers one T cell receptor beta chain sequence. The table came from immunoSEQ multiplex PCR; TCRdb's copy has only in-frame clones and leaves some out. The data show roughly 58,000 clones, approximately 96% seen once. The V gene's germline CDR1 is KGHSH and CDR2 LQKENI. V was clipped by 0 bases and J by 4 bases; unmatched bases: 4. This CDR3 is built from 15 residues. The data originate from a study of T cells after somatic rescue of genetic block. The sequence was obtained from a child in the first two years of life. Specimen: peripheral blood mononuclear cells (PBMCs). This chain connects TRBV18 to TRBJ1-2; 8 positions agree with TRBD1. CDR3 coding DNA: TGTGCCAGCTCACCACCGCAGGACAGGGTCTATGGCTACACCTTC. It translates to CASSPPQDRVYGYTF.